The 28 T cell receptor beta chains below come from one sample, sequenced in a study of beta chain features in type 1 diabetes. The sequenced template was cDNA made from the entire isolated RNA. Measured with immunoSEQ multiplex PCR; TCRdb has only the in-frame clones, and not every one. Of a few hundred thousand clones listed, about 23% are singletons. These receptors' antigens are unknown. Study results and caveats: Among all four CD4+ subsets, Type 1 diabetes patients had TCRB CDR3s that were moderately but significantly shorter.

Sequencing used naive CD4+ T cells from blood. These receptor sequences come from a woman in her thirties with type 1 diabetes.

CDR3 residues: CASSERSAGHHGYTF. CDR3 coding DNA: TGTGCCAGCAGTGAAAGGTCTGCGGGCCACCATGGCTACACCTTC. The chain employs TRBV25-1 and TRBJ1-2; no clear D gene. Germline CDR1 and CDR2: MGHDK and SYGVNS. The CDR3 extends over 15 amino acids. V lost 2 bases, J lost 6 bases, and 16 bases lay in between.

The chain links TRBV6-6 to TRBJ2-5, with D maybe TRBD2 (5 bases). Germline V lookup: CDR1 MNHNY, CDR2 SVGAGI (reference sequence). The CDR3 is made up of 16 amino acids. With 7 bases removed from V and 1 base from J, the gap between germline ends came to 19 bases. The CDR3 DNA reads TGTGCCAGCACCCTATCCCCCGGGATAACCCAAGAGACCCAGTACTTC. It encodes CASTLSPGITQETQYF.

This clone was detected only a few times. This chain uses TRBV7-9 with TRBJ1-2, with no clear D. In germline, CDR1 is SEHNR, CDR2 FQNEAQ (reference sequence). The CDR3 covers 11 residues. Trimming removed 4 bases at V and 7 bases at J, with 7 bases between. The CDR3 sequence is CASSSSGGYTF. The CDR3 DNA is TGTGCCAGCAGCTCGTCGGGTGGCTACACCTTC. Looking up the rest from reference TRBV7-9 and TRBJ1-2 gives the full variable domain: DTGVSQNPRHKITKRGQNVTFRCDPISEHNRLYWYRQTLGQGPEFLTYFQNEAQLEKSRLLSDRFSAERPKGSFSTLEIQRTEQGDSAMYLCASSSSGGYTFGSGTRLTVV.

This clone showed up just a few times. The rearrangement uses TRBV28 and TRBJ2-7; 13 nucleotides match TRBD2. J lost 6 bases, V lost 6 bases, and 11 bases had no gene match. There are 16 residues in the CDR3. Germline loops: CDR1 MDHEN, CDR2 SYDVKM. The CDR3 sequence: CASSAKGLAGSIEQYF. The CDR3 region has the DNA TGTGCCAGCAGCGCGAAGGGACTAGCGGGATCCATCGAGCAGTACTTC.

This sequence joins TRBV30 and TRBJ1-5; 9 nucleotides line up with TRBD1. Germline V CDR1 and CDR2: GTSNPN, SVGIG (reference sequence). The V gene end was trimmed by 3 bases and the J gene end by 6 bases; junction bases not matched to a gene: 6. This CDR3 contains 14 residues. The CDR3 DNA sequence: TGTGCCTGGAGCACCGGGACAGGGACTCAGCCCCAGCATTTT. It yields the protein CAWSTGTGTQPQHF.

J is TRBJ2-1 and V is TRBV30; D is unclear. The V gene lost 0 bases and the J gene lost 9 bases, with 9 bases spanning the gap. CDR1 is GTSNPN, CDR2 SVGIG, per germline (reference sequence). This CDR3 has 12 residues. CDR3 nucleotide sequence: TGTGCCTGGAGTGTATCGAGAGTTGAGCAGTTCTTC. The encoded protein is CAWSVSRVEQFF.

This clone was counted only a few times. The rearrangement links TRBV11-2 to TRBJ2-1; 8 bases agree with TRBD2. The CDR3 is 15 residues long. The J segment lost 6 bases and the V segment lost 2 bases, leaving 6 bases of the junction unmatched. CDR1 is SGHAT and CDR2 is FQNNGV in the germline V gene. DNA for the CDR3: TGTGCCAGCAGCTTAATCCAGCGGGAGATCAATGAGCAGTTCTTC. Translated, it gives CASSLIQREINEQFF.

The chain's CDR3 is CASSVPTVANYGYTF. The CDR3 bases are TGCGCCAGCAGCGTACCGACAGTAGCTAACTATGGCTACACCTTC. The chain joins TRBV4-1 to TRBJ1-2, with D possibly being TRBD1 (5 bases). This CDR3 comprises 15 residues. The V gene's germline CDR1 is MGHRA and CDR2 YSYEKL. The germline V and J ends were trimmed by 5 bases and 0 bases, with 13 bases remaining between them.

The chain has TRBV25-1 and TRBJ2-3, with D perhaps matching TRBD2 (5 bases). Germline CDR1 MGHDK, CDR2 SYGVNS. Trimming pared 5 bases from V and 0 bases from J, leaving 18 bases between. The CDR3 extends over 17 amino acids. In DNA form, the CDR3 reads TGTGCCAGCAGTCCGTTACCGGGGATATCTAGCACAGATACGCAGTATTTT. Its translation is CASSPLPGISSTDTQYF. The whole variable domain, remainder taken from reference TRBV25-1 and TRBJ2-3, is EADIYQTPRYLVIGTGKKITLECSQTMGHDKMYWYQQDPGMELHLIHYSYGVNSTEKGDLSSESTVSRIRTEHFPLTLESARPSHTSQYLCASSPLPGISSTDTQYFGPGTRLTVL.

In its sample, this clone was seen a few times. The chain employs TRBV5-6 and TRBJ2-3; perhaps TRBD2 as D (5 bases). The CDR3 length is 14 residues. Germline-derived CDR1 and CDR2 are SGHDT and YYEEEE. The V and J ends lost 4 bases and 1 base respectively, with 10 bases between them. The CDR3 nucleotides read TGTGCCAGCAGCGGACTTGCAGGCACAGATACGCAGTATTTT. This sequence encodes CASSGLAGTDTQYF.

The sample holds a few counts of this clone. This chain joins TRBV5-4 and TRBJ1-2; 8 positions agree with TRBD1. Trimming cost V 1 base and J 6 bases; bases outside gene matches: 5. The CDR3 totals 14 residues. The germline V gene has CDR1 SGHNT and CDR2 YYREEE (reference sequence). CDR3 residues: CASSLSGQGHGYTF. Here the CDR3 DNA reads TGTGCCAGCAGCTTGAGTGGACAGGGCCATGGCTACACCTTC.

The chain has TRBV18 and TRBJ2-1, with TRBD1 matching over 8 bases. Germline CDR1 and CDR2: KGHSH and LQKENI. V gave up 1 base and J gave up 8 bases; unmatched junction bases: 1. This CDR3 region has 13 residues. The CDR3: CASSPHRGDEQFF. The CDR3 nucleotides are TGTGCCAGCTCACCACACAGGGGGGATGAGCAGTTCTTC.

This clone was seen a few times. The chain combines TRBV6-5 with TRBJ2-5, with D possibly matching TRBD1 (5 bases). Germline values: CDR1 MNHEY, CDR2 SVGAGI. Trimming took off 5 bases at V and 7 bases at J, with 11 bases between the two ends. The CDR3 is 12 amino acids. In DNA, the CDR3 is TGTGCCAGCAGTCGGACGCAGGGGACCCAGTACTTC. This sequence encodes CASSRTQGTQYF.

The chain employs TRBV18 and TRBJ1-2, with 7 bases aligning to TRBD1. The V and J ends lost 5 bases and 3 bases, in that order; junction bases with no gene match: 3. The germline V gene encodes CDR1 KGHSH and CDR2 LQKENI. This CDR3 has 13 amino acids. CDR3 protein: CASSSGTDYGYTF. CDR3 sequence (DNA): TGTGCCAGCTCATCCGGGACAGACTATGGCTACACCTTC.

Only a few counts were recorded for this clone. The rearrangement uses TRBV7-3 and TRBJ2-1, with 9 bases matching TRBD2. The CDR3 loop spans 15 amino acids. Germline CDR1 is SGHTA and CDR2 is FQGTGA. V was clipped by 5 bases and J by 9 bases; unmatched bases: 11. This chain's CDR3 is CASSHTAGGRAEQFF. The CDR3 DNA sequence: TGTGCCAGCAGCCACACGGCGGGAGGGCGGGCTGAGCAGTTCTTC.

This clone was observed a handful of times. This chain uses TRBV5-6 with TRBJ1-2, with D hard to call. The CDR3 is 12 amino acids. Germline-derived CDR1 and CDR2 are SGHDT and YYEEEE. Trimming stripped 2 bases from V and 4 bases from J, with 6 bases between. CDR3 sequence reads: CASSLQFYGYTF. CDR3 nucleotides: TGTGCCAGCAGCTTACAGTTCTATGGCTACACCTTC.

CDR3 residues: CAIGGLAGGSSYNEQFF. The CDR3 region has the DNA TGTGCCATCGGGGGACTAGCGGGAGGGAGCTCCTACAATGAGCAGTTCTTC. This chain connects TRBV10-3 to TRBJ2-1; 16 bases match TRBD2. Losses at the gene ends were 8 bases for V and 0 bases for J; bases not matched to a gene: 4. Germline CDR1 is ENHRY and CDR2 is SYGVKD. The CDR3 loop spans 17 amino acids.

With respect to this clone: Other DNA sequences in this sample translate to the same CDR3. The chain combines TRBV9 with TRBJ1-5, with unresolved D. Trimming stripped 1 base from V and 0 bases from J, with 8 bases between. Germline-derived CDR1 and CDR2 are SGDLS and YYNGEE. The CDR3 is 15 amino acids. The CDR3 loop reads CASSVSGDSNQPQHF. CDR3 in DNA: TGTGCCAGCAGCGTATCCGGAGATAGCAATCAGCCCCAGCATTTT.

The CDR3 here is CSVLRTGRGDTQYF. The CDR3 DNA sequence: TGCAGCGTTCTTAGGACAGGGAGGGGAGATACGCAGTATTTT. V is TRBV29-1 and J is TRBJ2-3, with D perhaps matching TRBD1 (8 bases). Germline V gene sequence: CDR1 SQVTM, CDR2 ANQGSEA. The CDR3 covers 14 residues. Trimming shortened V by 5 bases and J by 5 bases, and 17 bases separated the two germline ends.

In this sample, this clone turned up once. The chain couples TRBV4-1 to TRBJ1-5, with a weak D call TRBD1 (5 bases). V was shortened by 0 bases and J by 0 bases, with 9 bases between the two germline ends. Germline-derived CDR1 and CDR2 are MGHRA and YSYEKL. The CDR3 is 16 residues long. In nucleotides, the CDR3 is TGCGCCAGCAGCCAAGATGGGGCAGGTAGCAATCAGCCCCAGCATTTT. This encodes CASSQDGAGSNQPQHF.

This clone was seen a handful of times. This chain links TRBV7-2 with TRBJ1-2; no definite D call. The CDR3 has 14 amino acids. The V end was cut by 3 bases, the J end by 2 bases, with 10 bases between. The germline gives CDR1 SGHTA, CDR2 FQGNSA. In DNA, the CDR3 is TGTGCCAGCAGCTTGAGTTTCGGGAACTATGGCTACACCTTC. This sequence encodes CASSLSFGNYGYTF.

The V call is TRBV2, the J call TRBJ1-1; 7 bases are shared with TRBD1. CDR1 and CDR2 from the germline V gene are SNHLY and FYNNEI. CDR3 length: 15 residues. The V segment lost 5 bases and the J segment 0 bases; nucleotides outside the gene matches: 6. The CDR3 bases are TGTGCCAGCAGTAGAAACAGGGGCGTGAACACTGAAGCTTTCTTT. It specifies CASSRNRGVNTEAFF.

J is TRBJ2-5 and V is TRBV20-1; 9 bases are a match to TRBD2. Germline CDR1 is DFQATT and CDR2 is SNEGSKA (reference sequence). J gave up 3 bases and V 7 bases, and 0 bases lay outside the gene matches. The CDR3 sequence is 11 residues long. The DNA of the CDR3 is TGCAGTGTAGCGGGGGAAGAGACCCAGTACTTC. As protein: CSVAGEETQYF.

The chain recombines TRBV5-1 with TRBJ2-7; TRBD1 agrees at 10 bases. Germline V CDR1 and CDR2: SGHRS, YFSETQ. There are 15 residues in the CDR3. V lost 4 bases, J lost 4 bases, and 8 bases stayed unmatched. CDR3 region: CASSAGQGMSYEQYF. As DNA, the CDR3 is TGCGCCAGCAGCGCGGGACAGGGGATGTCATACGAGCAGTACTTC.

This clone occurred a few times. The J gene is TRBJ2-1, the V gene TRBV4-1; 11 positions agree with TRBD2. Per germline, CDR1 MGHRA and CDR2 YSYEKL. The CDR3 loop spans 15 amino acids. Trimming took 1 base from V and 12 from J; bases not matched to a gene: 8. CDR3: CASSQAFVLAGGQFF. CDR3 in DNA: TGCGCCAGCAGCCAAGCGTTCGTCCTAGCGGGAGGGCAGTTCTTC.

The CDR3 region is CASSLLRSSYNEQFF. The DNA of the CDR3 is TGCGCCAGCAGCTTGTTGCGGAGCTCCTACAATGAGCAGTTCTTC. V gene TRBV5-1 combines with J gene TRBJ2-1; the D is unclear. Looked up from germline, CDR1 is SGHRS and CDR2 is YFSETQ. V was pared by 1 base and J by 0 bases, with 8 bases between. This CDR3 comprises 15 residues.

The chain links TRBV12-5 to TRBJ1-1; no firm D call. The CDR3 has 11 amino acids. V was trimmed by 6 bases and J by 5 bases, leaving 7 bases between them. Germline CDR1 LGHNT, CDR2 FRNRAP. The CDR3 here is CASGRETEAFF. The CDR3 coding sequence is TGTGCTAGTGGAAGGGAGACTGAAGCTTTCTTT.

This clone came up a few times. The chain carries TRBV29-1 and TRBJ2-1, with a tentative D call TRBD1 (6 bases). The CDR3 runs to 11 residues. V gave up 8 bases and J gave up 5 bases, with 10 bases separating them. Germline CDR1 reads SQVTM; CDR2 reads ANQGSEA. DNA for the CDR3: TGCAGCCTTGGGGGCAACAATGAGCAGTTCTTC. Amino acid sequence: CSLGGNNEQFF.